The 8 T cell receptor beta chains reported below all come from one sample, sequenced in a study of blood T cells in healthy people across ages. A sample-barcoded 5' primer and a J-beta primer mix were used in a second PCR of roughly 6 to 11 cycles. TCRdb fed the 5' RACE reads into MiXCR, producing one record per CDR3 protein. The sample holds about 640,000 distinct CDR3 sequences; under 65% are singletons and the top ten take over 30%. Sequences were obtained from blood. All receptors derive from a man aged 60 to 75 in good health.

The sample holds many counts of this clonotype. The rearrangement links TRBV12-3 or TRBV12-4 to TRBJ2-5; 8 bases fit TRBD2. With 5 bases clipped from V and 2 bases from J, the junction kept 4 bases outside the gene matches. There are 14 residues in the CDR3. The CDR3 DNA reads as TGTGCCAGCAGTCCGGGGGGGCCTCAAGAGACCCAGTACTTC. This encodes CASSPGGPQETQYF.

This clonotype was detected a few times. CDR3 nucleotide sequence: TGTGCCAGCACCCCAAGACAGGGGAATTCACCCCTCCACTTT. Protein product: CASTPRQGNSPLHF. The genes are TRBV6-6 and TRBJ1-6; 8 nucleotides match TRBD1. Trimming removed 7 bases from V and 7 bases from J; junction bases left unmatched: 6. CDR3 length: 14 residues. The germline gives CDR1 MNHNY, CDR2 SVGAGI (reference sequence).

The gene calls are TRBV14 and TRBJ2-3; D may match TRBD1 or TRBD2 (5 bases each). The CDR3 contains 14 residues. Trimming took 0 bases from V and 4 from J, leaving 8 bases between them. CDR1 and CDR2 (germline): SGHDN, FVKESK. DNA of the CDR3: TGTGCCAGCAGCCAAGAGTGGGGGTCAGATACGCAGTATTTT. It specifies CASSQEWGSDTQYF.

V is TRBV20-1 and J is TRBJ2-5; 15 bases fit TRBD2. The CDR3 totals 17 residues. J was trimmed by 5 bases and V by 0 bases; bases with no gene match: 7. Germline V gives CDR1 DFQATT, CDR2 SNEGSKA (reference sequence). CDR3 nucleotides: TGCAGTGCTAGAGATATGGGGACTAGCGGGGGGTTGGAGACCCAGTACTTC. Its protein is CSARDMGTSGGLETQYF.

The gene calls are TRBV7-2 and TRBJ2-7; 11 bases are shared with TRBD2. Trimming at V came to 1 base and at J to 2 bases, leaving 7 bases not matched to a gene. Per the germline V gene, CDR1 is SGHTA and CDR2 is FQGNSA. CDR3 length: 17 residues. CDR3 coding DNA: TGTGCCAGCAGCTTAGGGGTAGCGGGGGGGATACCCTACGAGCAGTACTTC. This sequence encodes CASSLGVAGGIPYEQYF. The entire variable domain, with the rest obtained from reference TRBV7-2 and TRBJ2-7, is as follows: GAGVSQSPSNKVTEKGKDVELRCDPISGHTALYWYRQSLGQGLEFLIYFQGNSAPDKSGLPSDRFSAERTGGSVSTLTIQRTQQEDSAVYLCASSLGVAGGIPYEQYFGPGTRLTVT.

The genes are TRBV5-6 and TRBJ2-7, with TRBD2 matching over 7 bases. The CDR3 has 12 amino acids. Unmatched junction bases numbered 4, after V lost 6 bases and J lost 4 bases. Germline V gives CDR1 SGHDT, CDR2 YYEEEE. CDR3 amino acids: CASTYGGYEQYF. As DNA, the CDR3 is TGTGCCAGCACCTACGGGGGGTACGAGCAGTACTTC.

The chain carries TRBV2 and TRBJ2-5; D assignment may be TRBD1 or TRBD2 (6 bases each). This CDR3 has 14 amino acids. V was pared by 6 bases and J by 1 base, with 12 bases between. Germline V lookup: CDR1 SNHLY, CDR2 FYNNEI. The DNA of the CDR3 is TGTGCCAGCAGACGACAGGAGGGCCAAGAGACCCAGTACTTC. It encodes CASRRQEGQETQYF.

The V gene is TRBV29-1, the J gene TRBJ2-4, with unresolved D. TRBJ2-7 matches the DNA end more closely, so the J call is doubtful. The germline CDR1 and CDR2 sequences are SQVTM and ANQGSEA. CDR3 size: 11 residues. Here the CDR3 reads CSVGVSSEQYF. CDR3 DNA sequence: TGCAGCGTTGGAGTCAGTTCCGAGCAGTACTTC.